This record concerns one T cell receptor beta chain sequence. This sample was included in a study of blood T cell repertoires in COVID-19. At the level of the study: Material from acute and convalescent COVID-19 was sourced from the United States, Italy and Spain. From T cells, B-cell-depleted T cells, or PBMCs came the material, which was cDNA or gDNA.

The ends were cut back, 4 bases at V and 6 bases at J, with 15 bases in the middle. This CDR3 has 14 amino acids. Germline CDR1 is MDHEN and CDR2 is SYDVKM. In the original workflow: Amplifying reference gene primers gave estimates of nucleated cell counts. Using immunoSEQ multiplex PCR, the repertoire was profiled, and TCRdb retains in-frame clones only, with some absent. D and trimming were read from the DNA, whereas the V and J calls and clone size are those reported in that table. Among more than 95,000 clones listed, around 76% were seen once. The V and J genes are TRBV28 and TRBJ1-2, with D maybe TRBD1 (5 bases). The sequencing sample was made of peripheral blood. The sequence came from a man in his 60s with acute or convalescent COVID-19. The CDR3 sequence: CASSSSITGHGYTF. The CDR3 bases are TGTGCCAGCAGTTCCAGTATCACAGGACATGGCTACACCTTC.